The rows below give T cell receptor beta chains drawn from one sample of a study of T-cell reconstitution after alpha-beta-depleted transplantation in children. One entry per CDR3 protein, called by TCRdb with MiXCR from the PCR reads. Among about 500,000 distinct CDR3 sequences listed, approximately 32% were seen once. Sequenced here: PBMCs from the stem cell graft donor, sampled from the stem cell graft. The receptors stem from a human donor who donated a stem cell graft to a child with aplastic anemia. CDR3s include the opening cysteine and the closing phenylalanine or tryptophan. The D gene is left open where the match is weak. For some rows the clone size is stated as once, few or many, or as a class when expanded; others skip it.

TRBV5-1	few	TRBD2	15	TRBJ2-5	CASSLGGGKEETQYF	TGCGCCAGCAGCTTGGGCGGGGGGAAAGAAGAGACCCAGTACTTC
TRBV7-2	-	TRBD1	16	TRBJ1-1	CASSPMGGTGSTEAFF	TGTGCCAGCAGTCCTATGGGGGGGACAGGCTCCACTGAAGCTTTCTTT
TRBV5-1	many	-	13	TRBJ2-7	CASSLDTAYEQYF	TGCGCCAGCAGCTTGGACACAGCCTACGAGCAGTACTTC
TRBV12-3/TRBV12-4	-	TRBD1	17	TRBJ2-3	CASSSTAYRGRFGTQYF	TGTGCCAGCAGTTCCACCGCCTACAGGGGGCGATTCGGGACGCAGTATTTT
TRBV10-3	-	-	13	TRBJ1-5	CAIRVGVDQPQHF	TGTGCCATCAGGGTTGGCGTTGATCAGCCCCAGCATTTT
TRBV30	-	TRBD2	17	TRBJ2-1	CAWSVPYRLATRNEQFF	TGTGCCTGGAGTGTCCCTTACCGACTAGCGACACGCAATGAGCAGTTCTTC
TRBV12-3/TRBV12-4	-	-	15	TRBJ2-3	CASSFEAVSTDTQYF	TGTGCCAGCAGTTTCGAGGCGGTTAGCACAGATACGCAGTATTTT
TRBV12-3/TRBV12-4	-	TRBD2	16	TRBJ2-2	CASNRIAGESAGELFF	TGTGCCAGCAATCGGATAGCGGGAGAAAGTGCCGGGGAGCTGTTTTTT
TRBV6-5	-	TRBD1	14	TRBJ2-5	CASSFRDRVGTQYF	TGTGCCAGCAGTTTCCGGGACAGGGTGGGGACCCAGTACTTC
TRBV5-1	many	TRBD2	16	TRBJ2-2	CASSRMGSGSIGELFF	TGCGCCAGCAGCCGAATGGGTAGCGGGAGTATCGGGGAGCTGTTTTTT
TRBV6-2/TRBV6-3	-	TRBD1	16	TRBJ2-2	CASIPGQNPNTGDLFF	TGTGCCAGTATCCCGGGACAGAACCCGAACACCGGGGATCTGTTTTTT
TRBV6-2/TRBV6-3	-	TRBD1	15	TRBJ2-1	CASSRTGGDYNEQFF	TGTGCCAGCAGTCGGACAGGGGGCGATTACAATGAGCAGTTCTTC
TRBV28	-	-	14	TRBJ2-2	CASSWGRSTGELFF	TGTGCCAGCAGTTGGGGGAGAAGTACCGGGGAGCTGTTTTTT
TRBV25-1	-	TRBD1	15	TRBJ1-2	CASSEGGTGGYGYTF	TGTGCCAGCAGTGAAGGGGGGACAGGTGGCTATGGCTACACCTTC
TRBV11-3	-	-	17	TRBJ2-1	CASSPGQIVNSYNEQFF	TGTGCCAGCAGCCCCGGACAGATTGTTAACTCCTACAATGAGCAGTTCTTC
TRBV20-1	-	-	14	TRBJ1-2	CSAPPESGNYGYTF	TGCAGTGCTCCCCCAGAGTCAGGGAACTATGGCTACACCTTC
TRBV7-2	-	TRBD1	15	TRBJ2-7	CASSPGGTGGNEQYF	TGTGCCAGCAGCCCTGGCGGGACAGGGGGTAACGAGCAGTACTTC
TRBV20-1	few	TRBD2	17	TRBJ2-3	CSARGELAGGPPDTQYF	TGCAGTGCTAGAGGGGAACTAGCGGGAGGGCCCCCAGATACGCAGTATTTT
TRBV12-3/TRBV12-4	few	TRBD1	13	TRBJ2-7	CASSLDRDYEQYF	TGTGCCAGCAGTTTGGACAGGGACTACGAGCAGTACTTC
TRBV29-1	-	-	15	TRBJ2-3	CTVDSYGSAADTQYF	TGCACCGTTGACTCCTACGGGAGTGCGGCAGATACGCAGTATTTT
TRBV20-1	few	TRBD2	16	TRBJ2-3	CSVLLPGLGGTDTQYF	TGCAGTGTCCTTTTACCGGGACTAGGGGGCACAGATACGCAGTATTTT
TRBV11-2	few	-	12	TRBJ2-7	CASSLGSVGQYF	TGTGCCAGCAGCTTGGGGTCGGTTGGGCAGTACTTC
TRBV12-3/TRBV12-4	-	-	13	TRBJ2-1	CASSEVLVSVSFF	TGTGCCAGCTCTGAGGTCTTGGTGTCGGTTTCGTTCTTC
TRBV12-3/TRBV12-4	-	-	14	TRBJ2-6	CASLDRSGANVLTF	TGTGCCAGCCTCGATAGGTCTGGGGCCAACGTCCTGACTTTC
TRBV10-3	few	-	12	TRBJ2-5	CAISETGQRQYF	TGTGCCATCAGTGAGACGGGCCAGCGCCAGTACTTC
TRBV5-4	-	-	15	TRBJ2-3	CASSFRDASTDTQYF	TGTGCCAGCAGCTTCCGGGACGCTAGCACAGATACGCAGTATTTT
TRBV7-6	-	TRBD2	18	TRBJ2-1	CASSEGLAGRMITNEQFF	TGTGCCAGCAGCGAGGGACTAGCGGGCAGAATGATAACCAATGAGCAGTTCTTC
TRBV9	-	-	15	TRBJ1-3	CASSDRGGGRNTIYF	TGTGCCAGCAGCGATAGGGGTGGGGGGCGGAACACCATATATTTT
TRBV9	-	-	13	TRBJ2-7	CASSVGEFYEQYF	TGTGCCAGCAGCGTCGGGGAATTCTACGAGCAGTACTTC
TRBV5-5	-	-	12	TRBJ2-3	CASSVTGPSQYF	TGTGCCAGCAGCGTAACAGGGCCCTCTCAGTATTTT
TRBV20-1	-	TRBD1	16	TRBJ1-1	CSASWRLGQGGTEAFF	TGCAGTGCTAGTTGGCGATTGGGACAGGGAGGCACTGAAGCTTTCTTT
TRBV5-1	-	TRBD2	16	TRBJ2-1	CASSVTSGTPGNEQFF	TGCGCCAGCAGCGTGACCAGCGGGACCCCTGGGAATGAGCAGTTCTTC
TRBV28	-	TRBD1	12	TRBJ1-5	CASKRTGVPQHF	TGTGCCAGCAAAAGGACAGGGGTGCCCCAGCATTTT
TRBV12-3/TRBV12-4	few	-	15	TRBJ1-1	CASSPPPDGNTEAFF	TGTGCCAGCAGTCCGCCCCCCGACGGGAACACTGAAGCTTTCTTT
TRBV7-9	-	TRBD1	15	TRBJ2-3	CASSLWTGATDTQYF	TGTGCCAGCAGCCTATGGACAGGGGCCACGGATACGCAGTATTTT
TRBV3-1	few	-	15	TRBJ1-1	CASRGGGRGNTEAFF	TGTGCCAGCAGAGGGGGGGGCAGGGGTAACACTGAAGCTTTCTTT
TRBV5-6	few	-	12	TRBJ1-1	CASSARVTEAFF	TGTGCCAGCAGCGCGAGGGTCACTGAAGCTTTCTTT
TRBV20-1	-	TRBD1	14	TRBJ1-5	CSAITGGAGQPQHF	TGCAGTGCTATTACAGGGGGCGCCGGACAGCCCCAGCATTTT
TRBV7-1	few	TRBD2	22	TRBJ2-1	CASSSPRRPSGKVTNLNNEQFF	TGTGCCAGCAGCTCTCCTCGTCGGCCTAGCGGGAAAGTAACTAATTTGAACAATGAGCAGTTCTTC
TRBV11-1	-	TRBD2	16	TRBJ2-7	CASSLRAGGGHYEQYF	TGTGCCAGCAGCTTACGGGCGGGAGGGGGCCACTACGAGCAGTACTTC
TRBV20-1	-	TRBD2	15	TRBJ2-1	CSAGTASGKLNEQFF	TGCAGTGCTGGGACCGCTAGCGGAAAATTGAATGAGCAGTTCTTC
TRBV6-5	-	-	15	TRBJ1-1	CASSYSERSNSEAFF	TGTGCCAGCAGTTACTCGGAGCGCTCGAACTCTGAAGCTTTCTTT
TRBV14	-	-	15	TRBJ1-2	CASSHSQRDLYGYTF	TGTGCCAGCAGCCACTCGCAAAGGGATCTCTATGGCTACACCTTC
TRBV11-2	few	TRBD2	15	TRBJ2-3	CASSRRTSDTDTQYF	TGTGCCAGCAGCCGCCGGACTAGCGACACAGATACGCAGTATTTT
TRBV12-3/TRBV12-4	few	TRBD2	13	TRBJ2-1	CASRGTSGSWQFF	TGTGCCAGCAGGGGGACTAGCGGGAGTTGGCAGTTCTTC
TRBV14	-	-	11	TRBJ2-7	CASSQGGEQYF	TGTGCCAGCAGCCAAGGCGGCGAGCAGTACTTC
TRBV28	-	TRBD1	17	TRBJ1-2	CASSPDRGYTPIYGYTF	TGTGCCAGCAGCCCAGACAGGGGGTACACCCCGATCTATGGCTACACCTTC
TRBV9	-	-	15	TRBJ2-3	CASSVVERLTDTQYF	TGTGCCAGCAGCGTAGTTGAGCGTCTCACAGATACGCAGTATTTT
TRBV27	few	TRBD1	15	TRBJ2-3	CASSFQPGGFDTQYF	TGTGCCAGCAGTTTTCAACCAGGGGGCTTTGATACGCAGTATTTT
TRBV29-1	few	-	12	TRBJ2-5	CSVVSGFETQYF	TGCAGCGTTGTCAGCGGGTTCGAGACCCAGTACTTC